This passage covers 21 T cell receptor beta chains from one sample sequenced in a study of T cells in localized non-small cell lung cancer (dated by TCRdb to 2018 to 2020). Library creation used the immunoSEQ multiplex PCR assay. The source is immuneACCESS, and TCRdb retained only in-frame sequences with V and J called. Part of the clones is not carried over; for the studies checked, unresolved V genes explain less than half of this, and the remainder is unexplained. The sample has around 25,000 clones on record, 82% of them singletons. Clones ranked in the top ten supply roughly 4% of the sample. Sequenced here: peripheral blood, sampled before any cancer treatment. The receptors were sampled from a woman aged 35 to 70 with stage I lung adenocarcinoma.

This chain links TRBV10-3 with TRBJ1-1, with D hard to call. Germline assignment: CDR1 ENHRY and CDR2 SYGVKD. V dropped 1 base and J dropped 3 bases, with 9 bases sitting between them. CDR3 length: 14 residues. The CDR3 spells CAISEWTDHTEAFF. The CDR3 DNA sequence: TGTGCCATCAGTGAGTGGACCGACCACACTGAAGCTTTCTTT.

The rearrangement links TRBV14 to TRBJ2-3, with 8 bases that match TRBD2. The CDR3 contains 17 residues. Trimming cost V 4 bases and J 6 bases; bases outside gene matches: 15. The germline CDR1 and CDR2 sequences are SGHDN and FVKESK. The CDR3 DNA reads as TGTGCCAGCAGCCCTATGGGGTTAATAGCGGGGACGGATACGCAGTATTTT. Its protein is CASSPMGLIAGTDTQYF.

The CDR3 DNA sequence: TGCGCCAGCAGCTTGGATGGATATAGCAATCAGCCCCAGCATTTT. It is translated as CASSLDGYSNQPQHF. The rearrangement uses TRBV5-1 and TRBJ1-5; D ambiguous. Germline values: CDR1 SGHRS, CDR2 YFSETQ. CDR3 length equals 15 residues. Trimming pared 0 bases from V and 0 bases from J, leaving 7 bases between.

This clone has only one observation. The chain joins TRBV5-1 to TRBJ1-6; 9 bases are shared with TRBD1. V shed 4 bases and J 10 bases; nucleotides not matched to a gene: 6. This CDR3 is built from 14 residues. Germline V gives CDR1 SGHRS, CDR2 YFSETQ. Here the CDR3 reads CASSPGQGISPLHF. As DNA, the CDR3 is TGCGCCAGCAGCCCTGGACAGGGGATATCACCCCTCCACTTT.

This chain links TRBV7-9 with TRBJ1-2; D remains ambiguous. The V end was cut by 5 bases, the J end by 7 bases, with 14 bases between. The CDR3 loop spans 13 amino acids. Germline CDR1 and CDR2: SEHNR and FQNEAQ (reference sequence). CDR3 protein: CASSHGWGGGYTF. The CDR3 DNA is TGTGCCAGCAGCCATGGCTGGGGAGGTGGCTACACCTTC.

The genes are TRBV16 and TRBJ1-6; D unresolved. V was clipped by 1 base and J by 0 bases, with 13 bases between them. This CDR3 contains 18 residues. The germline V gene has CDR1 KGHSY and CDR2 FQNENV. CDR3 sequence reads: CASSQYNLRSSYNSPLHF. The CDR3 DNA follows: TGTGCCAGCAGCCAATATAATCTGAGGAGCTCCTATAATTCACCCCTCCACTTT.

This rearrangement joins TRBV2 to TRBJ1-1; 7 bases are a match to TRBD1. CDR1 is SNHLY and CDR2 is FYNNEI in the germline V gene. The CDR3 runs to 15 residues. The V gene end was trimmed by 3 bases and the J gene end by 1 base; junction bases not matched to a gene: 5. The CDR3 nucleotides are TGTGCCAGCAGTGACCCCGGGACAGCGAACACTGAAGCTTTCTTT. Translating it yields CASSDPGTANTEAFF.

The chain is built from TRBV27 and TRBJ2-1; the D gene is possibly TRBD1 (6 bases). V lost 3 bases, J lost 8 bases, and 17 bases lay in between. CDR3 size: 15 residues. Germline loops: CDR1 MNHEY, CDR2 SMNVEV (reference sequence). This chain's CDR3 is CASSLANTGIDEQFF. CDR3 DNA: TGTGCCAGCAGTTTGGCGAACACAGGGATCGATGAGCAGTTCTTC.

This chain uses TRBV9 with TRBJ2-7; either TRBD1 or TRBD2 may fit D (5 bases each). The CDR3 totals 15 residues. Germline assignment: CDR1 SGDLS and CDR2 YYNGEE. Trimming cost V 0 bases and J 3 bases, with 13 bases left between them. CDR3 sequence reads: CASSVGGERGYEQYF. The DNA of the CDR3 is TGTGCCAGCAGCGTAGGAGGGGAAAGGGGCTACGAGCAGTACTTC.

This chain uses TRBV2 with TRBJ1-1; tentative D call: TRBD1 (5 bases). This CDR3 comprises 15 residues. The V gene lost 6 bases and the J gene lost 11 bases, with 25 bases spanning the gap. Germline values: CDR1 SNHLY, CDR2 FYNNEI. CDR3 coding DNA: TGTGCCAGCAGCGACCTCCTACAGGTCCAACTGAGGGCTTTCTTT. Translation gives CASSDLLQVQLRAFF.

The V call is TRBV5-6, the J call TRBJ2-7; D remains ambiguous. The CDR3 is 12 residues long. V lost 0 bases to trimming and J lost 2 bases, with 3 bases between them. Per the germline V gene, CDR1 is SGHDT and CDR2 is YYEEEE. The CDR3 loop reads CASSLATYEQYF. In nucleotides, the CDR3 is TGTGCCAGCAGCTTGGCGACCTACGAGCAGTACTTC.

The rearrangement links TRBV5-4 to TRBJ1-3; D is perhaps TRBD1 (5 bases). Germline V gene data show CDR1 as SGHNT and CDR2 as YYREEE (reference sequence). The CDR3 consists of 18 residues. Trimming shortened V by 0 bases and J by 0 bases, and 16 bases separated the two germline ends. CDR3 sequence: CASSLGGPGIPSGNTIYF. The CDR3, as DNA: TGTGCCAGCAGCTTGGGGGGTCCAGGGATTCCCTCTGGAAACACCATATATTTT.

The V and J genes are TRBV23-1 and TRBJ2-7; D is unresolved. TRBV23-1 falls under the ORF class, with uncertain function. This CDR3 spans 13 amino acids. The V end was cut by 3 bases, the J end by 2 bases, with 8 bases between. CDR3 nucleotide sequence: TGCGCCAGCAGTCATCGCCGACCCTACGAGCAGTACTTC. Amino acids: CASSHRRPYEQYF.

The chain is built from TRBV19 and TRBJ1-2; 8 positions agree with TRBD1. J was trimmed by 4 bases and V by 7 bases; bases with no gene match: 2. CDR1 LNHDA and CDR2 SQIVND come from the germline V gene (reference sequence). CDR3 length equals 12 residues. CDR3 in amino acids: CASMGTGYGYTF. The CDR3 DNA reads TGTGCCAGTATGGGGACAGGCTATGGCTACACCTTC.

V is TRBV7-3 and J is TRBJ2-2; TRBD1 aligns across 10 bases. The germline V gene encodes CDR1 SGHTA and CDR2 FQGTGA. After removal of 1 base from V and 6 bases from J, the junction contained 14 bases not matched to a gene. The CDR3 extends over 19 amino acids. CDR3 bases: TGTGCCAGCAGCTTAAAAGGGGGCCCCGGGACAGGGGTCCCCGGGGAGCTGTTTTTT. Protein sequence: CASSLKGGPGTGVPGELFF. The entire variable domain, with the rest obtained from reference TRBV7-3 and TRBJ2-2, is as follows: GAGVSQTPSNKVTEKGKYVELRCDPISGHTALYWYRQSLGQGPEFLIYFQGTGAADDSGLPNDRFFAVRPEGSVSTLKIQRTERGDSAVYLCASSLKGGPGTGVPGELFFGEGSRLTVL.

The V gene is TRBV7-7, the J gene TRBJ2-3, with D possibly TRBD2 on 6 matching bases. This CDR3 is built from 15 residues. From germline, CDR1 is SSHAT and CDR2 FNYEAQ (reference sequence). V lost 1 base and J lost 3, with 11 bases in between. CDR3 DNA sequence: TGTGCCAGCAGCTTAGGGGCAGGGAGGACAGATACGCAGTATTTT. Amino acids: CASSLGAGRTDTQYF. Variable domain in full (rest from reference TRBV7-7 and TRBJ2-3): GAGVSQSPRYKVTKRGQDVTLRCDPISSHATLYWYQQALGQGPEFLTYFNYEAQPDKSGLPSDRFSAERPEGSISTLTIQRTEQRDSAMYRCASSLGAGRTDTQYFGPGTRLTVL.

The chain joins TRBV9 to TRBJ2-1; D may match TRBD1 or TRBD2 (6 bases each). The CDR3 length is 18 residues. Germline V gene lookup returns CDR1 SGDLS and CDR2 YYNGEE. V dropped 0 bases and J dropped 0 bases, with 16 bases sitting between them. In DNA, the CDR3 is TGTGCCAGCAGCGTAGGTTTGGGGGGCATGAGCTCCTACAATGAGCAGTTCTTC. This sequence encodes CASSVGLGGMSSYNEQFF.

The rearrangement uses TRBV7-3 and TRBJ2-3; D gene unclear. V lost 8 bases, J lost 2 bases, and 11 bases lay in between. The CDR3 is 13 amino acids. Germline-derived CDR1 and CDR2 are SGHTA and FQGTGA. As DNA, the CDR3 is TGTGCCAGCGCCCGACAAGTCACAGATACGCAGTATTTT. Translated, it gives CASARQVTDTQYF.

This clone occurred a few times. This rearrangement joins TRBV29-1 to TRBJ1-5, with D unclear. The germline gives CDR1 SQVTM, CDR2 ANQGSEA. V shed 7 bases and J shed 0 bases, with 10 bases lying between them. CDR3 length equals 13 residues. Here the CDR3 reads CSACLDSNQPQHF. Written as DNA, the CDR3 is TGCAGCGCCTGCTTGGATAGCAATCAGCCCCAGCATTTT.

This clone has just one count. The chain links TRBV18 to TRBJ2-1; TRBD2 matches 14 bases. With 0 bases clipped from V and 9 bases from J, the junction kept 4 bases outside the gene matches. CDR3 length: 16 residues. Looked up from germline, CDR1 is KGHSH and CDR2 is LQKENI. CDR3 nucleotides: TGTGCCAGCTCACCACCGGGACTAGCGGGGGTGGGTGAGCAGTTCTTC. Amino acids: CASSPPGLAGVGEQFF.

J is TRBJ1-1 and V is TRBV6-1; TRBD1 aligns across 9 bases. Germline loops: CDR1 MNHNS, CDR2 SASEGT. Germline trimming cut 8 bases from V and 3 bases from J; bases unmatched to any gene: 7. The CDR3 has 14 residues. CDR3: CASGNRGRDTEAFF. The CDR3 nucleotides read TGTGCCAGCGGCAACAGGGGGCGCGACACTGAAGCTTTCTTT.